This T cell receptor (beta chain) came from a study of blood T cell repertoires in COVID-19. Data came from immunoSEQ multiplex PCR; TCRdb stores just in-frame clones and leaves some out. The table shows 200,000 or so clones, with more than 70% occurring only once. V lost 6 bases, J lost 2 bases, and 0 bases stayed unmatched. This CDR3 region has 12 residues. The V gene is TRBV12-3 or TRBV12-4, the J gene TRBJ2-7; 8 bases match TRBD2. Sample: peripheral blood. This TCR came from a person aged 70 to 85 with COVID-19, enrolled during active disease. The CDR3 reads CASSGGAYEQYF. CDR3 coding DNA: TGTGCCAGCAGCGGGGGGGCCTACGAGCAGTACTTC.